Each of the 29 T cell receptor beta chains below was sequenced from the same sample in a study of T cell responses to AZD1222 COVID-19 vaccine. Libraries were prepared by immunoSEQ multiplex PCR; TCRdb keeps only in-frame clonotypes and omits some of them. The repertoire holds approximately 120,000 clones, about 89% seen once, with less than 9.5% in the top ten. The sequenced sample was peripheral blood, obtained on day 0 of AZD1222 vaccination. The receptors stem from an adult in good health.

The chain links TRBV3-1 (or the pseudogene TRBV3-2) to TRBJ2-7, with TRBD2 matching 11 bases. The CDR3 covers 19 residues. From germline, CDR1 is LGHDT and CDR2 YNNKEL (reference sequence). V gave up 0 bases and J gave up 1 base; unmatched junction bases: 11. The CDR3 loop reads CASSQDLFLAGGFSYEQYF. In nucleotides, the CDR3 is TGTGCCAGCAGCCAAGATCTTTTCCTAGCGGGAGGTTTTTCCTACGAGCAGTACTTC.

The gene calls are TRBV19 and TRBJ2-3; either TRBD1 or TRBD2 may supply D (5 bases each). Between the trimmed V and J ends, which lost 1 base and 0 bases, there was a span of 11 bases. From germline, CDR1 is LNHDA and CDR2 SQIVND (reference sequence). There are 16 residues in the CDR3. The CDR3 protein is CASSIGGTGSTDTQYF. The CDR3 DNA reads as TGTGCCAGTAGTATAGGGGGGACGGGAAGCACAGATACGCAGTATTTT.

V is TRBV7-2 and J is TRBJ1-3; D call uncertain. V was pared by 6 bases and J by 8 bases, with 20 bases between. The CDR3 has 15 amino acids. In germline, CDR1 is SGHTA, CDR2 FQGNSA. The CDR3 nucleotides read TGTGCCAGCAGTCGAGTTATCACTAGTGGTGACACCATATATTTT. Its protein is CASSRVITSGDTIYF.

CDR3 DNA sequence: TGTGCCAGCAGCCAAGTACAGGGACACACAGATACGCAGTATTTT. This encodes CASSQVQGHTDTQYF. The chain combines TRBV3-1 (or the pseudogene TRBV3-2) with TRBJ2-3; D is possibly TRBD1 (6 bases). The ends were cut back, 1 base at V and 2 bases at J, with 10 bases in the middle. Per germline, CDR1 LGHDT and CDR2 YNNKEL (reference sequence). This CDR3 is 15 amino acids long.

The V and J genes are TRBV5-4 and TRBJ1-1; tentatively, D is TRBD1 (6 bases). Germline V gene lookup returns CDR1 SGHNT and CDR2 YYREEE (reference sequence). This CDR3 has 16 amino acids. V was trimmed by 0 bases and J by 3 bases, leaving 15 bases between them. CDR3 region: CASSLVKGVWDTEAFF. CDR3 nucleotide sequence: TGTGCCAGCAGCTTGGTTAAGGGGGTGTGGGACACTGAAGCTTTCTTT.

This clone was seen a single time. The chain combines TRBV10-3 with TRBJ2-6; 8 nucleotides line up with TRBD1. V lost 4 bases and J lost 2; bases outside the gene matches: 7. Germline V gene data show CDR1 as ENHRY and CDR2 as SYGVKD. The CDR3 has 17 amino acids. The CDR3 bases are TGTGCCATCAGTGGCGACAGGGGCGAAACTGGGGCCAACGTCCTGACTTTC. Translation: CAISGDRGETGANVLTF.

The gene calls are TRBV11-2 and TRBJ2-1; 9 nucleotides match TRBD2. V shed 5 bases and J 6 bases; nucleotides not matched to a gene: 11. The CDR3 is 16 amino acids. Germline assignment: CDR1 SGHAT and CDR2 FQNNGV. The CDR3 spells CASSPIPGLATNEQFF. In DNA, the CDR3 is TGTGCCAGCAGCCCGATACCGGGACTAGCTACCAATGAGCAGTTCTTC.

The chain combines TRBV20-1 with TRBJ1-2, with D unresolved. Between the trimmed V and J ends, which lost 3 bases and 7 bases, there was a span of 18 bases. The CDR3 has 14 amino acids. Germline lookup yields CDR1 DFQATT and CDR2 SNEGSKA (reference sequence). In DNA, the CDR3 is TGCAGTGCTAGTGACCCCCGCAGCCGCTCTGGCTACACCTTC. Its translation is CSASDPRSRSGYTF.

The CDR3 nucleotides are TGTGCCAGCAGCATGGGCCGAAGGGGAGAGACCCAGTACTTC. Its translation is CASSMGRRGETQYF. The gene calls are TRBV5-8 and TRBJ2-5, with D perhaps TRBD1 (5 bases). The CDR3 totals 14 residues. From germline, CDR1 is SGHTS and CDR2 YDEGEE. With 4 bases removed from V and 4 bases from J, the gap between germline ends came to 14 bases.

CDR3 nucleotides: TGTGCCAGCAGCCATGGACTAGCCGGGGAGCTGTTTTTT. Translated, it gives CASSHGLAGELFF. The chain uses TRBV11-3 and TRBJ2-2; 7 bases map to TRBD2. The CDR3 is 13 amino acids. V shed 5 bases and J 6 bases; nucleotides not matched to a gene: 3. Germline V gene data show CDR1 as SGHNT and CDR2 as YENEEA.

J is TRBJ1-1 and V is TRBV5-4, with TRBD1 as a possible D gene (5 bases). Trimming stripped 2 bases from V and 4 bases from J, with 21 bases between. Germline V CDR1 and CDR2: SGHNT, YYREEE (reference sequence). The CDR3 totals 17 residues. The CDR3 DNA follows: TGTGCCAGCAGCTTAGCCCGGGGGGGGTTGGCTAGCACTGAAGCTTTCTTT. Translating it yields CASSLARGGLASTEAFF.

The rearrangement uses TRBV6-5 and TRBJ1-1; no clear D. The CDR3 length is 12 residues. V lost 4 bases to trimming and J lost 7 bases, with 10 bases between them. Germline-derived CDR1 and CDR2 are MNHEY and SVGAGI. The CDR3 spells CASSSGRGEAFF. The CDR3 DNA reads TGTGCCAGCAGTTCTGGGCGGGGTGAAGCTTTCTTT.

This chain connects TRBV27 to TRBJ1-6, with D tentatively TRBD1 (6 bases). The CDR3 sequence is 18 residues long. The V and J ends lost 3 bases and 0 bases respectively, with 15 bases between them. Germline-derived CDR1 and CDR2 are MNHEY and SMNVEV (reference sequence). The CDR3 DNA sequence: TGTGCCAGCAGTTTGGCCCGACAGGCGAGCTCCTATAATTCACCCCTCCACTTT. This codes for CASSLARQASSYNSPLHF.

CDR3 sequence: CSVEGSGGGYTF. CDR3 nucleotides: TGCAGCGTTGAAGGGTCCGGGGGTGGCTACACCTTC. V is TRBV29-1 and J is TRBJ1-2; the D gene is possibly TRBD1 (5 bases). The CDR3 has 12 residues. CDR1 is SQVTM and CDR2 is ANQGSEA in the germline V gene. V dropped 1 base and J dropped 7 bases, with 10 bases sitting between them.

Only one count was recorded for this clone. The V call is TRBV6-5, the J call TRBJ1-3; D remains ambiguous. Germline values: CDR1 MNHEY, CDR2 SVGAGI. The ends were cut back, 4 bases at V and 2 bases at J, with 12 bases in the middle. The CDR3 runs to 15 residues. CDR3 bases: TGTGCCAGCAGTTTGGGCCCTGCCCCTGGAAACACCATATATTTT. Its translation is CASSLGPAPGNTIYF.

This chain uses TRBV10-1 with TRBJ1-1; no clear D. V was clipped by 3 bases and J by 8 bases, with 10 bases between them. The CDR3 runs 12 residues. Germline assignment: CDR1 WNHNN and CDR2 SYGVQD (reference sequence). CDR3: CASSEGGNEAFF. CDR3 nucleotide sequence: TGCGCCAGCAGTGAAGGTGGTAACGAAGCTTTCTTT.

The rearrangement links TRBV30 to TRBJ1-2; maybe TRBD1 (6 bases). Germline CDR1 reads GTSNPN; CDR2 reads SVGIG (reference sequence). The CDR3 loop spans 12 amino acids. CDR3 nucleotides: TGTGCGTGGGGGGGGCATGACTATGGCTACACCTTC. Residues: CAWGGHDYGYTF.

The chain uses TRBV5-1 and TRBJ1-1; D gene uncertain. The CDR3 is 14 residues long. Germline CDR1 reads SGHRS; CDR2 reads YFSETQ. V was trimmed by 2 bases and J by 4 bases, leaving 12 bases between them. CDR3 sequence reads: CASSLIGVGTEAFF. The DNA of the CDR3 is TGCGCCAGCAGCTTAATCGGGGTAGGCACTGAAGCTTTCTTT.

The rearrangement joins TRBV25-1 to TRBJ1-6; D gene uncertain. The CDR3 totals 13 residues. The ends were cut back, 0 bases at V and 6 bases at J, with 3 bases in the middle. Germline CDR1 and CDR2: MGHDK and SYGVNS. CDR3 loop: CASSEYPNSPLHF. Written as DNA, the CDR3 is TGTGCCAGCAGTGAATACCCTAATTCACCCCTCCACTTT.

The sample holds a few counts of this clone. The chain combines TRBV19 with TRBJ2-2, with 13 bases matching TRBD2. CDR3 length equals 17 residues. V lost 6 bases and J lost 5; bases outside the gene matches: 9. Germline assignment: CDR1 LNHDA and CDR2 SQIVND (reference sequence). The CDR3 is CASRETSGGSVTGELFF. Written as DNA, the CDR3 is TGTGCCAGTAGAGAGACTAGCGGGGGGTCGGTGACCGGGGAGCTGTTTTTT. Full variable domain (remainder filled in from reference TRBV19 and TRBJ2-2): DGGITQSPKYLFRKEGQNVTLSCEQNLNHDAMYWYRQDPGQGLRLIYYSQIVNDFQKGDIAEGYSVSREKKESFPLTVTSAQKNPTAFYLCASRETSGGSVTGELFFGEGSRLTVL.

The V and J genes are TRBV2 and TRBJ1-5, with a tentative D call TRBD1 (6 bases). This CDR3 has 13 amino acids. V dropped 8 bases and J dropped 11 bases, with 19 bases sitting between them. Germline-derived CDR1 and CDR2 are SNHLY and FYNNEI. CDR3 bases: TGTGCCAGCCTACCGGGTCAAAAGGGGGCCCAGCATTTT. It encodes CASLPGQKGAQHF.

The CDR3 DNA reads TGCGCCAGCACCGCTAGCCTTTACTCCTACAATGAGCAGTTCTTC. This sequence encodes CASTASLYSYNEQFF. The V and J genes are TRBV10-2 and TRBJ2-1, with D possibly being TRBD2 (5 bases). V lost 7 bases to trimming and J lost 0 bases, with 13 bases between them. The CDR3 has 15 amino acids. In germline, CDR1 is WSHSY, CDR2 SAAADI.

The chain recombines TRBV27 with TRBJ2-7, with a tentative D call TRBD1 (6 bases). The CDR3 is 15 residues long. Germline V CDR1 and CDR2: MNHEY, SMNVEV (reference sequence). Trimming removed 0 bases at V and 2 bases at J, with 11 bases between. CDR3 in DNA: TGTGCCAGCAGTTTATCCGGGACACGAACCTACGAGCAGTACTTC. Amino acid sequence: CASSLSGTRTYEQYF.

The chain couples TRBV4-2 to TRBJ1-6; unclear D gene. The V gene lost 7 bases and the J gene lost 9 bases, with 19 bases spanning the gap. The CDR3 sequence is 15 residues long. Germline CDR1 reads LGHNA; CDR2 reads YNFKEQ. The CDR3 region has the DNA TGTGCCAGCAACCTTCAAGGAACATTCGGTTCACCCCTCCACTTT. Its translation is CASNLQGTFGSPLHF.

The genes are TRBV27 and TRBJ1-6; TRBD1 matches at 7 bases. Germline V gene data show CDR1 as MNHEY and CDR2 as SMNVEV (reference sequence). The CDR3 runs 15 residues. V lost 5 bases, J lost 5 bases, and 6 bases stayed unmatched. CDR3 region: CASSLRTGHNSPLHF. CDR3 sequence (DNA): TGTGCCAGCAGTCTGCGGACAGGACATAATTCACCCCTCCACTTT.

Only a few counts were recorded for this clone. This chain connects TRBV5-1 to TRBJ2-2; tentative D call: TRBD1 (5 bases). V dropped 3 bases and J dropped 5 bases, with 8 bases sitting between them. The CDR3 is 13 amino acids. Germline lookup yields CDR1 SGHRS and CDR2 YFSETQ. CDR3 in amino acids: CASSSYRTGELFF. CDR3 bases: TGCGCCAGCAGCTCCTACAGGACCGGGGAGCTGTTTTTT.

The chain has TRBV10-1 and TRBJ2-1, with 10 bases fitting TRBD2. Germline-derived CDR1 and CDR2 are WNHNN and SYGVQD (reference sequence). The CDR3 sequence is 17 residues long. The V gene end was trimmed by 0 bases and the J gene end by 4 bases; junction bases not matched to a gene: 6. CDR3 sequence: CASSESSASGGYNEQFF. The CDR3 DNA is TGCGCCAGCAGTGAGTCGAGTGCTAGCGGGGGATACAATGAGCAGTTCTTC.

The chain links TRBV7-2 to TRBJ2-7, with D uncertain. Germline assignment: CDR1 SGHTA and CDR2 FQGNSA. The CDR3 is 15 amino acids. Trimming shortened V by 5 bases and J by 0 bases, and 14 bases separated the two germline ends. CDR3 sequence: CASSPTFSSSYEQYF. The CDR3 DNA reads TGTGCCAGCAGCCCCACTTTCTCATCCTCCTACGAGCAGTACTTC.

The chain links TRBV7-9 to TRBJ1-2; TRBD1 matches 7 bases. This CDR3 region has 14 residues. Germline CDR1 and CDR2: SEHNR and FQNEAQ (reference sequence). V trimming: 5 bases; J trimming: 1 base; junction bases outside the gene matches: 4. CDR3 residues: CASSPGTVNYGYTF. DNA for the CDR3: TGTGCCAGCAGCCCCGGGACAGTTAACTATGGCTACACCTTC. The whole variable domain, remainder taken from reference TRBV7-9 and TRBJ1-2, is DTGVSQNPRHKITKRGQNVTFRCDPISEHNRLYWYRQTLGQGPEFLTYFQNEAQLEKSRLLSDRFSAERPKGSFSTLEIQRTEQGDSAMYLCASSPGTVNYGYTFGSGTRLTVV.